Each of the 27 T cell receptor beta chains below was sequenced from the same sample in a study of Ad26.COV2.S vaccination and SARS-CoV-2 variants. Treatment meaning: some 19 received Ad26.COV2.S at low or high dose, single or two shots; 5 received placebo; per-sample allocation not given. All samples were drawn on day 63, counting from the first vaccine or placebo injection. The method was immunoSEQ multiplex PCR; TCRdb's version includes in-frame clones alone and lacks a portion of them. The sample comprises 360,000 or so clones, around nine tenths of which are singletons, and about 3.4% rests with the top ten. This specimen consisted of peripheral blood, obtained in a trial of Ad26.COV2.S vaccine versus placebo. Receptors originate from a person between 18 and 65 years old who received the Ad26.COV2.S COVID-19 vaccine or a placebo.

With respect to this clone: Other DNA sequences in this sample translate to the same CDR3. The CDR3 is CASSQDGTGRNQPQHF. In DNA form, the CDR3 reads TGCGCCAGCAGCCAAGATGGGACAGGGAGGAATCAGCCCCAGCATTTT. The rearrangement joins TRBV4-1 to TRBJ1-5, with 9 nucleotides matching TRBD1. The V and J ends lost 0 bases and 4 bases, in that order; junction bases with no gene match: 4. The CDR3 totals 16 residues. The germline V gene encodes CDR1 MGHRA and CDR2 YSYEKL.

The chain recombines TRBV5-4 with TRBJ2-2; TRBD2 might be the D (5 bases). V lost 0 bases and J lost 5, with 20 bases in between. Looked up from germline, CDR1 is SGHNT and CDR2 is YYREEE (reference sequence). This CDR3 is built from 18 residues. CDR3 nucleotides: TGTGCCAGCAGCTTGGTACCCAACCGGGGTCACAAAACCGGGGAGCTGTTTTTT. This gives the protein CASSLVPNRGHKTGELFF.

This clone was found once. This rearrangement joins TRBV19 to TRBJ1-2; TRBD1 agrees at 9 bases. The CDR3 runs 15 residues. Germline values: CDR1 LNHDA, CDR2 SQIVND (reference sequence). J was trimmed by 3 bases and V by 4 bases; bases with no gene match: 6. The CDR3 loop is CASSRRDRVYYGYTF. CDR3 DNA sequence: TGTGCCAGTAGTAGGAGGGACAGGGTATACTATGGCTACACCTTC.

The table lists this clone with a count of one. The genes are TRBV7-9 and TRBJ2-2, with 7 bases identical to TRBD1. Losses at the gene ends were 1 base for V and 3 bases for J; bases not matched to a gene: 5. The CDR3 runs to 16 residues. Germline V lookup: CDR1 SEHNR, CDR2 FQNEAQ (reference sequence). This CDR3 is CASSLDRTGDTGELFF. In nucleotides, the CDR3 is TGTGCCAGCAGCTTAGATAGAACAGGGGACACCGGGGAGCTGTTTTTT.

CDR3 in DNA: TGTGCCAGCAGCACGTCTCGGCGGGGGAGCACAGATACGCAGTATTTT. It is translated as CASSTSRRGSTDTQYF. The chain joins TRBV7-6 to TRBJ2-3, with 7 nucleotides matching TRBD2. The CDR3 has 16 amino acids. The V gene end was trimmed by 5 bases and the J gene end by 0 bases; junction bases not matched to a gene: 8. The germline V gene has CDR1 SGHVS and CDR2 FNYEAQ. The full variable domain, completed using reference TRBV7-6 and TRBJ2-3, is GAGVSQSPRYKVTKRGQDVALRCDPISGHVSLYWYRQALGQGPEFLTYFNYEAQQDKSGLPNDRFSAERPEGSISTLTIQRTEQRDSAMYRCASSTSRRGSTDTQYFGPGTRLTVL.

This clone is medium-sized. The chain joins TRBV4-3 to TRBJ1-1, with 7 bases fitting TRBD1. J lost 6 bases, V lost 2 bases, and 9 bases had no gene match. Looked up from germline, CDR1 is LGHNA and CDR2 is YSLEER. The CDR3 consists of 15 residues. The CDR3 DNA reads as TGCGCCAGCAGCCAAATAGGGGGCCGGAGCCCTGAAGCTTTCTTT. Protein product: CASSQIGGRSPEAFF.

With regard to this clone: An end of the junction does not agree with germline; a read error may underlie this. The chain couples TRBV5-1 to TRBJ1-1; 11 bases are a match to TRBD1. The CDR3 spans 15 residues. CDR1 and CDR2 (germline): SGHRS, YFSETQ. The CDR3 sequence: CASRRTGGLKTEAFF. The CDR3 DNA reads TGCGCCAGCAGGCGGACAGGGGGCTTGAAAACTGAAGCTTTCTTT.

The V call is TRBV7-6, the J call TRBJ1-1, with D unclear. Trimming removed 1 base at V and 2 bases at J, with 11 bases between. The CDR3 length is 15 residues. Germline CDR1 and CDR2: SGHVS and FNYEAQ. CDR3 coding DNA: TGTGCCAGCAGCTTAGATGGCAGCCACAACACTGAAGCTTTCTTT. Protein product: CASSLDGSHNTEAFF.

This chain links TRBV5-4 with TRBJ2-5; the D gene could be TRBD1 or TRBD2 (5 bases each). The germline gives CDR1 SGHNT, CDR2 YYREEE (reference sequence). V was shortened by 2 bases and J by 4 bases, with 15 bases between the two germline ends. The CDR3 consists of 15 residues. The CDR3 reads CASSFGTTSGETQYF. CDR3 nucleotides: TGTGCCAGCAGCTTTGGGACGACCAGCGGAGAGACCCAGTACTTC.

This clone turned up a few times. CDR3 nucleotide sequence: TGTGCCAGCAGCTTATATGGAGGGAACAGGGGCACCTACAATGAGCAGTTCTTC. This sequence encodes CASSLYGGNRGTYNEQFF. The chain links TRBV11-3 to TRBJ2-1; a possible D gene is TRBD1 (7 bases). V shed 2 bases and J shed 2 bases, with 19 bases lying between them. The CDR3 covers 18 residues. The V gene's germline CDR1 is SGHNT and CDR2 YENEEA.

The chain employs TRBV9 and TRBJ2-2, with D perhaps matching TRBD2 (6 bases). Between the trimmed V and J ends, which lost 0 bases and 7 bases, there was a span of 16 bases. The V gene's germline CDR1 is SGDLS and CDR2 YYNGEE. This CDR3 contains 16 residues. CDR3 in amino acids: CASSVEVSGLDGELFF. CDR3 nucleotide sequence: TGTGCCAGCAGCGTAGAGGTTAGCGGCCTCGACGGGGAGCTGTTTTTT.

The chain links TRBV19 to TRBJ1-4; perhaps TRBD1 as D (5 bases). CDR1 is LNHDA, CDR2 SQIVND, per germline (reference sequence). V gave up 5 bases and J gave up 3 bases, with 16 bases separating them. This CDR3 is 16 amino acids long. CDR3 DNA sequence: TGTGCCAGTAGTCCGCGTCGACAGACTTCTAATGAAAAACTGTTTTTT. This translates into CASSPRRQTSNEKLFF.

The genes are TRBV11-3 and TRBJ2-1; D is possibly TRBD1 (5 bases). This CDR3 has 15 amino acids. CDR1 is SGHNT and CDR2 is YENEEA in the germline V gene. Deletions cut 0 bases from V and 5 bases from J, with 11 bases between. CDR3 nucleotides: TGTGCCAGCAGCTTAGACGGGCAGGGCAACAATGAGCAGTTCTTC. As protein: CASSLDGQGNNEQFF.

The chain carries TRBV14 and TRBJ1-6, with a possible D match to TRBD1 (5 bases). V was pared by 4 bases and J by 7 bases, with 17 bases between. CDR3 length: 16 amino acids. Germline CDR1 reads SGHDN; CDR2 reads FVKESK. The CDR3 DNA follows: TGTGCCAGCAGCCCGTTCATCGACAGAGGCAATTCACCCCTCCACTTT. Translated, it gives CASSPFIDRGNSPLHF.

The rearrangement joins TRBV5-1 to TRBJ2-5, with TRBD2 identical over 8 bases. Germline V CDR1 and CDR2: SGHRS, YFSETQ. Trimming at V came to 4 bases and at J to 1 base, leaving 3 bases not matched to a gene. This CDR3 region has 14 residues. DNA of the CDR3: TGCGCCAGCAGCAAGGGACTAGTCCAAGAGACCCAGTACTTC. The encoded protein is CASSKGLVQETQYF.

CDR3 amino acids: CASSKTTGIRVSSYNSPLHF. The CDR3 DNA follows: TGTGCCAGCAGTAAGACCACAGGGATACGGGTTAGCTCCTATAATTCACCCCTCCACTTT. The rearrangement uses TRBV6-4 and TRBJ1-6, with D maybe TRBD1 (6 bases). Trimming cost V 5 bases and J 0 bases, with 23 bases left between them. The germline CDR1 and CDR2 sequences are MRHNA and SNTAGT. This CDR3 is built from 20 residues.

The V gene is TRBV3-1 (or the pseudogene TRBV3-2), the J gene TRBJ2-7; the D is unclear. Trimming took off 4 bases at V and 0 bases at J, with 10 bases between the two ends. Germline lookup yields CDR1 LGHDT and CDR2 YNNKEL (reference sequence). The CDR3 loop spans 14 amino acids. CDR3 coding DNA: TGTGCCAGCAGCCTGACGGAAAGCTCCTACGAGCAGTACTTC. Translating gives CASSLTESSYEQYF.

The chain is built from TRBV5-8 and TRBJ2-5; D gene unclear. The germline V and J ends were trimmed by 4 bases and 3 bases, with 10 bases remaining between them. The CDR3 loop spans 13 amino acids. Germline values: CDR1 SGHTS, CDR2 YDEGEE. This chain's CDR3 is CASSKPEKETQYF. The CDR3 region has the DNA TGTGCCAGCAGCAAGCCAGAGAAAGAGACCCAGTACTTC.

V is TRBV7-8 and J is TRBJ1-2, with 9 bases fitting TRBD1. Looked up from germline, CDR1 is SGHVS and CDR2 is FQNEAQ. The CDR3 sequence is 14 residues long. Trimming removed 6 bases from V and 3 bases from J; junction bases left unmatched: 5. The CDR3 region has the DNA TGTGCCAGCAGGCCGGACAGGGGAGACTATGGCTACACCTTC. Its protein product is CASRPDRGDYGYTF.

V usage is TRBV12-3 or TRBV12-4 and J usage is TRBJ2-5; D call uncertain. Trimming left V 2 bases short and J 7 bases short, with 5 bases between. This CDR3 has 11 amino acids. In DNA form, the CDR3 reads TGTGCCAGCAGTTTATCGGTGACCCAGTACTTC. Amino acids: CASSLSVTQYF.

The gene calls are TRBV5-1 and TRBJ1-5; possibly TRBD1 for D (5 bases). Germline V gene sequence: CDR1 SGHRS, CDR2 YFSETQ. V was cut by 3 bases and J by 0 bases, with 16 bases left in between. CDR3 length equals 17 residues. The CDR3 sequence: CASSYEPRGGSNQPQHF. The CDR3 DNA is TGCGCCAGCAGCTACGAGCCGAGGGGAGGTAGCAATCAGCCCCAGCATTTT. The whole variable domain, remainder taken from reference TRBV5-1 and TRBJ1-5, is KAGVTQTPRYLIKTRGQQVTLSCSPISGHRSVSWYQQTPGQGLQFLFEYFSETQRNKGNFPGRFSGRQFSNSRSEMNVSTLELGDSALYLCASSYEPRGGSNQPQHFGDGTRLSIL.

The chain uses TRBV7-3 and TRBJ2-1; weak D call: TRBD2 (5 bases). This CDR3 is built from 14 residues. Germline V CDR1 and CDR2: SGHTA, FQGTGA. V lost 5 bases and J lost 5, with 13 bases in between. CDR3: CASSVSRDNNEQFF. The DNA for the CDR3 is TGTGCCAGCAGCGTGTCCCGGGATAACAATGAGCAGTTCTTC.

This chain links TRBV9 with TRBJ2-1, with D tentatively TRBD2 (7 bases). The CDR3 totals 16 residues. From germline, CDR1 is SGDLS and CDR2 YYNGEE. V was clipped by 1 base and J by 7 bases, with 18 bases between them. The CDR3 sequence: CASSVMSGGDPNEQFF. CDR3 DNA sequence: TGTGCCAGCAGCGTAATGTCGGGGGGCGATCCGAATGAGCAGTTCTTC.

V and J are TRBV29-1 and TRBJ1-2; D is unclear. This CDR3 comprises 12 residues. V was pared by 5 bases and J by 8 bases, with 15 bases between. Germline lookup yields CDR1 SQVTM and CDR2 ANQGSEA. Written as DNA, the CDR3 is TGCAGCGTTCGGGTTCGGGCGCGGGGCTACACCTTC. Protein sequence: CSVRVRARGYTF.

This clone was seen only once. The chain carries TRBV19 and TRBJ2-5, with TRBD2 identical over 8 bases. V dropped 1 base and J dropped 3; count of bases not matched to a gene: 10. The length of the CDR3 is 17 residues. From germline, CDR1 is LNHDA and CDR2 SQIVND (reference sequence). This chain's CDR3 is CASSIGGSGVAKETQYF. Here the CDR3 DNA reads TGTGCCAGTAGTATAGGGGGTAGCGGGGTCGCCAAAGAGACCCAGTACTTC.

This sequence joins TRBV4-2 and TRBJ1-3, with unresolved D. Trimming removed 4 bases at V and 2 bases at J, with 15 bases between. The CDR3 loop spans 16 amino acids. From germline, CDR1 is LGHNA and CDR2 YNFKEQ. CDR3 sequence reads: CASSRRSGRAGNTIYF. CDR3 sequence (DNA): TGTGCCAGCAGCCGAAGATCCGGTCGGGCTGGAAACACCATATATTTT.

This chain uses TRBV28 with TRBJ1-5; D remains ambiguous. Germline V gene sequence: CDR1 MDHEN, CDR2 SYDVKM. There are 14 residues in the CDR3. V was pared by 0 bases and J by 4 bases, with 7 bases between. The CDR3 loop is CASSLWGGNQPQHF. CDR3 sequence (DNA): TGTGCCAGCAGTTTATGGGGAGGTAATCAGCCCCAGCATTTT.